This T cell receptor beta chain appears in the sequencing data of a study of radiation and T cells in renal cell carcinoma. Overall study context: Nephrectomy followed 15 Gy stereotactic body radiation by 4 weeks. Study-level points and caveats: Pretreatment tumor biopsies were lacking, so baseline clonotypes are unknown. In blood, top tumor clones expanded by 2 weeks, shrinking by 4.

Generated by immunoSEQ multiplex PCR, the TCRdb table keeps only in-frame clones and is missing some. The profile shows 110,000 to 150,000 clones, nearly 90% of them singletons. The time point: baseline pretreatment blood. Stated treatment: 15 Gy SBRT to primary tumor, nephrectomy 4 weeks later. A word on this clone: Its target is not known.

This sample comprised blood, obtained from a patient whose treatment included radiotherapy and nephrectomy. The source of this sequence is a woman in her fifties or sixties with renal cell carcinoma.

Here the CDR3 reads CASTRQGGSGELFF. For the CDR3, the DNA is TGTGCCAGCACCCGACAGGGGGGCTCCGGGGAGCTGTTTTTT. This chain uses TRBV6-5 with TRBJ2-2; TRBD1 matches at 9 bases. Germline CDR1 is MNHEY and CDR2 is SVGAGI. After removal of 7 bases from V and 6 bases from J, the junction contained 6 bases not matched to a gene. This CDR3 comprises 14 residues.